There are many counts of the clone carrying this T cell receptor (beta chain). No antigen is known for it. The sample's time point: newly diagnosed GD, antithyroid drugs for less than 3 months. Isolated PBMC RNA provided the starting material for the TCR library. This sample is part of a study of regulatory T cells in long-lasting Graves disease. Findings and caveats of the study: There were preferences for TRBV28, TRBJ1-2 and TRBJ2-5 in persistent disease.

iRepertoire HTBI primers and Arm-PCR of CDR3 regions built TCR beta libraries. MiXCR was run by TCRdb on the multiplex PCR reads, yielding one entry per CDR3 protein. The data hold fewer than 350,000 distinct CDR3 sequences, with 15% to 20% observed a single time. Germline CDR1 SGHTA, CDR2 FQGNSA. The CDR3 is made up of 16 amino acids. The germline V and J ends were trimmed by 8 bases and 1 base, with 19 bases remaining between them. The receptor's source is a female donor with Graves disease. The rearrangement links TRBV7-2 to TRBJ2-3; a possible D gene is TRBD2 (8 bases). Sequenced here: peripheral blood mononuclear cells (PBMCs), sampled at new diagnosis, from a patient treated with antithyroid drugs. CDR3 sequence reads: CASSLRGTRRTDTQYF. CDR3 bases: TGTGCCAGCTCACTCAGGGGGACTAGACGCACAGATACGCAGTATTTT.